This entry describes one T cell receptor beta chain. The antigen is undetermined. The table came from immunoSEQ multiplex PCR; TCRdb's copy has only in-frame clones and leaves some out. The sample lists 150,000 to 200,000 clones, roughly 91% occurring once. These data belong to a study of cytomegalovirus exposure and HLA in healthy donors. Overall study findings and caveats: Rarity characterized most TCR sequences, yet some public TCRs appeared in many donors. The TCR clusters that emerged in the first cohort tended, a later analysis found, to co-occur in the approximately 110 validation repertoires.

Germline loops: CDR1 LNHNV, CDR2 YYDKDF (reference sequence). The CDR3 spans 16 residues. Trimming cost V 0 bases and J 8 bases; bases outside gene matches: 10. This chain uses TRBV15 with TRBJ2-1; 7 nucleotides match TRBD2. The origin of this receptor is a man between 18 and 29 years old in good health and CMV-seronegative. Material: PBMCs. DNA for the CDR3: TGTGCCACCAGCAGAGATGTAGGCGGGAGTTTTGATGAGCAGTTCTTC. This sequence encodes CATSRDVGGSFDEQFF. Looking up the rest from reference TRBV15 and TRBJ2-1 gives the full variable domain: DAMVIQNPRYQVTQFGKPVTLSCSQTLNHNVMYWYQQKSSQAPKLLFHYYDKDFNNEADTPDNFQSRRPNTSFCFLDIRSPGLGDTAMYLCATSRDVGGSFDEQFFGPGTRLTVL.